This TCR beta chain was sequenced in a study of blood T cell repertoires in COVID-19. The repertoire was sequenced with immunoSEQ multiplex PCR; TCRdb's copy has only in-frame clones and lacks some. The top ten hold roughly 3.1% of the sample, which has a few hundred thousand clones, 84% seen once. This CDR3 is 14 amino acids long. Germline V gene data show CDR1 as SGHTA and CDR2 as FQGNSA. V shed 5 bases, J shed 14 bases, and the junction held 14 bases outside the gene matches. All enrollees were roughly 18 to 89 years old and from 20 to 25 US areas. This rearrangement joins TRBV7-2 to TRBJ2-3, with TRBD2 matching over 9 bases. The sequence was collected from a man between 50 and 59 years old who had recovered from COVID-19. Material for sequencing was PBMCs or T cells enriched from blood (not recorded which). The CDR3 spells CASSPPSAGGKVYF. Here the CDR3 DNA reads TGTGCCAGCAGCCCACCAAGCGCGGGGGGGAAGGTGTATTTT.